This paragraph covers one T cell receptor (beta chain) sequence. The target antigen is unknown. This specimen comes from a study of T cell responses to AZD1222 COVID-19 vaccine. Looked up from germline, CDR1 is LGHNA and CDR2 is YNFKEQ. The V and J ends lost 0 bases and 1 base respectively, with 12 bases between them. The CDR3 loop spans 16 amino acids. Sequencing was performed with immunoSEQ multiplex PCR; in TCRdb, only in-frame clones are kept and a portion is missing. Among approximately 200,000 clones, around 86% were seen once, and the ten largest hold less than 3%. Findings and caveats of the study: An increase in Spike-specific TCR breadth and depth was observed after two AZD1222 doses. Only after the peak T cell response were repertoires sampled. The donor cohort was predominantly white British with a female majority, and clonal diversity may have been underestimated.

This sequence originates from an adult in good health. The chain recombines TRBV4-2 with TRBJ1-2; D is unresolved. The sample was peripheral blood, taken on day 0 of MenACWY control vaccination. Here the CDR3 DNA reads TGTGCCAGCAGCCAAGAGCCCGGGGTTAATAACTATGGCTACACCTTC. Protein product: CASSQEPGVNNYGYTF.